This T cell receptor (beta chain) was retrieved from a study of shared clonotypes between healthy human individuals. The V and J ends lost 5 bases and 4 bases, in that order; junction bases with no gene match: 2. Germline V gives CDR1 SGDLS, CDR2 YYNGEE. This CDR3 is built from 12 residues. The data were produced by immunoSEQ multiplex PCR, yet TCRdb's version contains in-frame clones alone and is incomplete. The data show 950,000 to 1,300,000 clones, 60% to 80% seen once. The chain is built from TRBV9 and TRBJ1-2; 7 bases align to TRBD1. The receptor was derived from a young man in good health. The sequenced material came from memory CD4+ T cells sorted from blood. Subset given: CD45RA-negative fraction. The CDR3 here is CASRGQLYGYTF. The CDR3 coding sequence is TGTGCCAGCAGGGGACAGCTCTATGGCTACACCTTC.